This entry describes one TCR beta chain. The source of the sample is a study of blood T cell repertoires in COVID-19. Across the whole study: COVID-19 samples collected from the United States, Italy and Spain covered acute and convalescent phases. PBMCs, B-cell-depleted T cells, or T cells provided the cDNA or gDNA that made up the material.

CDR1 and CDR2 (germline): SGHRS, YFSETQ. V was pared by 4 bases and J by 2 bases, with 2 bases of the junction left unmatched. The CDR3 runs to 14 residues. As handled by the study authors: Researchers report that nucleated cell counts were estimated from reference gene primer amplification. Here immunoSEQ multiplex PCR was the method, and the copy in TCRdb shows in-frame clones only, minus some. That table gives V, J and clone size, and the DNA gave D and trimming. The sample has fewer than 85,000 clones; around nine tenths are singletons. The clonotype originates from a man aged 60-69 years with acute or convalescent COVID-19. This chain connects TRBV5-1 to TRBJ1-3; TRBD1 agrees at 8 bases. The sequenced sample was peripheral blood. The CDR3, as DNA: TGCGCCAGCAGCGCAGGGGGCACTGGAAACACCATATATTTT. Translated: CASSAGGTGNTIYF.